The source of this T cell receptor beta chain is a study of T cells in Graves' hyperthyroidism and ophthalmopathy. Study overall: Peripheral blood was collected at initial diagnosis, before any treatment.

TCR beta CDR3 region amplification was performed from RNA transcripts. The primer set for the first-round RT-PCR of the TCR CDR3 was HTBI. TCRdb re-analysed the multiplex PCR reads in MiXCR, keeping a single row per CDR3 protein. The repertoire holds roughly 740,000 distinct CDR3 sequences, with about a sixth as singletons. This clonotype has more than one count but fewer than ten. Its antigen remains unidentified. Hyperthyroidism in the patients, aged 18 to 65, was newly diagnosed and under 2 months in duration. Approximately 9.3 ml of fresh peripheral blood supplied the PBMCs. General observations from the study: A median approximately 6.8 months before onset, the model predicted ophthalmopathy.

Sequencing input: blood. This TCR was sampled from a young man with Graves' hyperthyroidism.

The CDR3 spells CASSLAAGNNEKLFF. The CDR3 nucleotides read TGCGCCAGCAGCTTGGCGGCAGGGAATAATGAAAAACTGTTTTTT. This chain links TRBV5-1 with TRBJ1-4; a weak D match, TRBD1 (5 bases). Trimming removed 0 bases from V and 4 bases from J, with 10 bases in between. This CDR3 spans 15 amino acids. Per the germline V gene, CDR1 is SGHRS and CDR2 is YFSETQ.